One sample yielded the 15 T cell receptor beta chains listed below, sequenced in a study of blood T cell repertoires in COVID-19. Data came from immunoSEQ multiplex PCR; TCRdb stores just in-frame clones and leaves some out. The table records some 50,000 clones, 80% to 85% of them present only once. Material for sequencing was peripheral blood. All receptors come from a man between 45 and 60 years old with acute or convalescent COVID-19.

The chain is built from TRBV6-5 and TRBJ2-1; possibly TRBD1 for D (5 bases). V lost 5 bases and J lost 0, with 11 bases in between. The CDR3 runs 15 residues. CDR1 is MNHEY, CDR2 SVGAGI, per germline. The CDR3 here is CASSIDSSSYNEQFF. The CDR3 DNA follows: TGTGCCAGCAGTATCGACAGCAGCTCCTACAATGAGCAGTTCTTC.

Within the sample, this clone is medium-sized. The chain links TRBV11-1 to TRBJ2-1; tentative D call: TRBD1 (6 bases). Germline V gene data show CDR1 as SGHAT and CDR2 as FQDESV (reference sequence). CDR3 size: 19 residues. Trimming removed 0 bases from V and 4 bases from J, with 22 bases in between. DNA for the CDR3: TGTGCCAGCAGCTTAGCGCCGAGGACAGCCCCAGAAAAATACAATGAGCAGTTCTTC. Translation: CASSLAPRTAPEKYNEQFF. Full variable domain (remainder filled in from reference TRBV11-1 and TRBJ2-1): EAEVAQSPRYKITEKSQAVAFWCDPISGHATLYWYRQILGQGPELLVQFQDESVVDDSQLPKDRFSAERLKGVDSTLKIQPAELGDSAMYLCASSLAPRTAPEKYNEQFFGPGTRLTVL.

V gene TRBV9 combines with J gene TRBJ2-2; a possible D gene is TRBD1 (6 bases). This CDR3 comprises 16 residues. Germline V gene data show CDR1 as SGDLS and CDR2 as YYNGEE. Trimming cost V 2 bases and J 9 bases, with 20 bases left between them. DNA of the CDR3: TGTGCCAGCAGCGTTCACTACGGACAGCGTTCGTGGGAGCTGTTTTTT. Protein: CASSVHYGQRSWELFF. The variable domain in full, completed from reference TRBV9 and TRBJ2-2, reads DSGVTQTPKHLITATGQRVTLRCSPRSGDLSVYWYQQSLDQGLQFLIQYYNGEERAKGNILERFSAQQFPDLHSELNLSSLELGDSALYFCASSVHYGQRSWELFFGEGSRLTVL.

The chain has TRBV6-5 and TRBJ1-2; D remains unclear. The CDR3 totals 14 residues. CDR1 and CDR2 from the germline V gene are MNHEY and SVGAGI. Trimming left V 7 bases short and J 4 bases short, with 16 bases between. CDR3 sequence (DNA): TGTGCCAGCACCTCTTCCCCGAGAGTCTATGGCTACACCTTC. It codes for CASTSSPRVYGYTF.

The chain links TRBV6-6 to TRBJ1-5; tentatively, D is TRBD1 (6 bases). This CDR3 region has 15 residues. Germline V gene lookup returns CDR1 MNHNY and CDR2 SVGAGI (reference sequence). V gave up 5 bases and J gave up 0 bases, with 11 bases separating them. The CDR3 nucleotides are TGTGCCAGCAGTAGACAGGTTTATAGCAATCAGCCCCAGCATTTT. Its translation: CASSRQVYSNQPQHF.

This chain connects TRBV6-5 to TRBJ2-3, with TRBD2 matching over 9 bases. The germline V gene has CDR1 MNHEY and CDR2 SVGAGI. The CDR3 is 15 amino acids. V lost 1 base, J lost 1 base, and 0 bases stayed unmatched. The CDR3 sequence is CASSYLAGGTDTQYF. The DNA of the CDR3 is TGTGCCAGCAGTTACTTAGCGGGAGGCACAGATACGCAGTATTTT.

There are a few counts of this clone. The chain is built from TRBV2 and TRBJ1-2; D is perhaps TRBD1 (6 bases). The length of the CDR3 is 15 residues. Germline V CDR1 and CDR2: SNHLY, FYNNEI. Trimming removed 2 bases at V and 2 bases at J, with 12 bases between. CDR3 loop: CASSERTGWNYGYTF. The CDR3 bases are TGTGCCAGCAGTGAACGTACAGGGTGGAACTATGGCTACACCTTC.

The chain uses TRBV14 and TRBJ1-2; 10 bases fit TRBD1. The CDR3 consists of 15 residues. V trimming: 4 bases; J trimming: 4 bases; junction bases outside the gene matches: 6. CDR1 is SGHDN and CDR2 is FVKESK in the germline V gene. Here the CDR3 reads CASSPRQGAIYGYTF. In nucleotides, the CDR3 is TGTGCCAGCAGCCCCAGACAGGGGGCAATCTATGGCTACACCTTC.

The rearrangement uses TRBV4-1 and TRBJ2-1; 13 nucleotides line up with TRBD2. The J segment lost 5 bases and the V segment lost 4 bases, leaving 2 bases of the junction unmatched. This CDR3 is built from 15 residues. Germline V gives CDR1 MGHRA, CDR2 YSYEKL. The DNA for the CDR3 is TGCGCCAGCAGCCGGACTAGCGGGAGCCACAATGAGCAGTTCTTC. Amino acids: CASSRTSGSHNEQFF.

The rearrangement uses TRBV7-5 and TRBJ2-7; TRBD2 reflects the table's D call only, with no check against the DNA. TRBV7-5 is a known pseudogene. This CDR3 region has 14 residues. As DNA, the CDR3 is TGTGCCAGAAGCCTGACGAGGGAGGTGGGGGAGCAGTACTTC. It yields the protein CARSLTREVGEQYF.

The DNA for the CDR3 is TGTGCCAGCAGTTCCGACAGGTACAATGAGCAGTTCTTC. This encodes CASSSDRYNEQFF. V is TRBV2 and J is TRBJ2-1; D possibly corresponds to TRBD1 (6 bases). Germline V gene data show CDR1 as SNHLY and CDR2 as FYNNEI. V dropped 5 bases and J dropped 4 bases, with 9 bases sitting between them. The CDR3 length is 13 residues.

The J gene is TRBJ2-7, the V gene TRBV9; no definite D call. Germline CDR1 reads SGDLS; CDR2 reads YYNGEE. With 0 bases removed from V and 1 base from J, the gap between germline ends came to 11 bases. CDR3 length: 15 residues. The CDR3 protein is CASSVGAAHSYEQYF. CDR3 DNA sequence: TGTGCCAGCAGCGTAGGGGCAGCTCATTCCTACGAGCAGTACTTC.

The genes are TRBV4-1 and TRBJ2-7; D is perhaps TRBD1 (7 bases). In germline, CDR1 is MGHRA, CDR2 YSYEKL. V dropped 0 bases and J dropped 4 bases, with 16 bases sitting between them. This CDR3 is built from 16 residues. The CDR3 region has the DNA TGCGCCAGCAGCCAAGATACGGCCAGGGGGAGGTACGAGCAGTACTTC. It codes for CASSQDTARGRYEQYF.

The chain carries TRBV19 and TRBJ2-2; unclear D gene. Per the germline V gene, CDR1 is LNHDA and CDR2 is SQIVND (reference sequence). This CDR3 is built from 14 residues. V was shortened by 4 bases and J by 1 base, with 7 bases between the two germline ends. DNA for the CDR3: TGTGCCAGTAGTAGCACACAGAACACCGGGGAGCTGTTTTTT. Protein: CASSSTQNTGELFF.

The chain carries TRBV4-2 and TRBJ1-2; D is undetermined. The CDR3 contains 13 residues. V dropped 0 bases and J dropped 2 bases, with 4 bases sitting between them. CDR1 LGHNA and CDR2 YNFKEQ come from the germline V gene. The CDR3 DNA sequence: TGTGCCAGCAGCCAAGATCTGAACTATGGCTACACCTTC. Protein: CASSQDLNYGYTF.